The 9 T cell receptor beta chains listed next were all sequenced from one sample in a study of cytomegalovirus exposure and HLA in healthy donors. This PCR relied on a set of 60 Vbeta primers and 13 Jbeta primers. The table came from immunoSEQ multiplex PCR; TCRdb's copy has only in-frame clones and leaves some out. The sample lists 170,000 or so clones; around 79% were seen once. Material: PBMCs. The source of these receptors is a woman aged 40 to 50 in good health and CMV-seronegative.

The V call is TRBV5-4, the J call TRBJ1-5; 7 bases line up with TRBD1. Germline V gives CDR1 SGHNT, CDR2 YYREEE (reference sequence). This CDR3 spans 14 amino acids. The junction had 1 base not matched to a gene; V was cut back by 3 bases and J by 1 base. Written as DNA, the CDR3 is TGTGCCAGCAGCTCGGGACAGAGCAATCAGCCCCAGCATTTT. Residues: CASSSGQSNQPQHF.

The chain employs TRBV5-1 and TRBJ1-1, with a weak D call TRBD1 (5 bases). V gave up 6 bases and J gave up 9 bases, with 15 bases separating them. The CDR3 covers 12 residues. Germline V gives CDR1 SGHRS, CDR2 YFSETQ. CDR3 loop: CASTSQGAKAFF. CDR3 coding DNA: TGCGCCAGCACCTCCCAAGGGGCAAAAGCTTTCTTT.

The chain has TRBV19 and TRBJ1-3; tentative D call: TRBD1 (6 bases). V was clipped by 5 bases and J by 4 bases, with 9 bases between them. Germline CDR1 and CDR2: LNHDA and SQIVND (reference sequence). CDR3 length: 13 amino acids. Here the CDR3 DNA reads TGTGCCAGTAGTCGGGACAAAGGAAACACCATATATTTT. Translated: CASSRDKGNTIYF.

The rearrangement links TRBV4-2 to TRBJ2-1; the D gene is possibly TRBD2 (6 bases). V was trimmed by 3 bases and J by 5 bases, leaving 11 bases between them. The CDR3 is 14 amino acids. In germline, CDR1 is LGHNA, CDR2 YNFKEQ. The CDR3 region has the DNA TGTGCCAGCAGCCACCCGGGGGTTAACAATGAGCAGTTCTTC. Translation: CASSHPGVNNEQFF.

This clone appeared a single time. At one end the junction does not follow the germline gene, possibly because of a read error. The V and J genes are TRBV5-6 and TRBJ1-5; D is unresolved. Germline V gives CDR1 SGHDT, CDR2 YYEEEE. CDR3 length: 15 amino acids. The CDR3 region is CAGSLTGYSNQPQHF. The CDR3 DNA reads TGTGCCGGCAGCTTGACGGGATATAGCAATCAGCCCCAGCATTTT. Drawing the rest from reference TRBV5-6 and TRBJ1-5, the complete variable domain is DAGVTQSPTHLIKTRGQQVTLRCSPKSGHDTVSWYQQALGQGPQFIFQYYEEEERQRGNFPDRFSGHQFPNYSSELNVNALLLGDSALYLCAGSLTGYSNQPQHFGDGTRLSIL.

The chain employs TRBV18 and TRBJ1-4; a weak D match, TRBD1 (6 bases). The V gene's germline CDR1 is KGHSH and CDR2 LQKENI. Deletions cut 2 bases from V and 8 bases from J, with 9 bases between. This CDR3 is built from 13 residues. This CDR3 is CASSPGGREKLFF. The CDR3 DNA sequence: TGTGCCAGCTCACCAGGGGGCCGAGAAAAACTGTTTTTT.

The V call is TRBV4-1, the J call TRBJ1-1, with no clear D. There are 15 residues in the CDR3. Trimming pared 1 base from V and 7 bases from J, leaving 16 bases between. Germline values: CDR1 MGHRA, CDR2 YSYEKL. The CDR3 DNA follows: TGCGCCAGCAGCCAAGCCCCGTTCAGTCCGAATGAAGCTTTCTTT. Its translation is CASSQAPFSPNEAFF.

This clone has only a few counts. This sequence joins TRBV5-1 and TRBJ2-7; 7 bases are shared with TRBD1. Germline V gives CDR1 SGHRS, CDR2 YFSETQ. J gave up 1 base and V 3 bases, and 4 bases lay outside the gene matches. This CDR3 spans 14 amino acids. CDR3 region: CASSSTGPSYEQYF. The CDR3 coding sequence is TGCGCCAGCAGCTCGACAGGGCCATCCTACGAGCAGTACTTC.

The V and J genes are TRBV5-1 and TRBJ2-2; 7 bases agree with TRBD1. The CDR3 runs 15 residues. The germline V gene encodes CDR1 SGHRS and CDR2 YFSETQ. V dropped 4 bases and J dropped 0; count of bases not matched to a gene: 3. The DNA of the CDR3 is TGCGCCAGCAGCCCAACAGGGGCGAACACCGGGGAGCTGTTTTTT. This translates into CASSPTGANTGELFF.